Following are 12 T cell receptor beta chains from one sample sequenced in a study of radiation and T cells in renal cell carcinoma (dated by TCRdb to about 2020). The library was prepared using the immunoSEQ multiplex PCR assay. TCRdb mirrors the immuneACCESS table, restricted to in-frame sequences. Some clones are absent from its copies; in checked studies, under half trace to an unresolved V gene, and the reason for the others is unknown. This sample lists about 130,000 clones; about 81% were detected once. Roughly 5.9% of the sample lies in the top ten. The time point tag for this specimen amounts to: blood 2 weeks post-SBRT. The sample's treatment or condition label, in plain terms: 15 Gy SBRT to primary tumor, nephrectomy 4 weeks later. Sequencing used blood, obtained from a patient whose treatment included radiotherapy and nephrectomy. Receptors originate from a middle-aged man with renal cell carcinoma.

This rearrangement joins TRBV5-1 to TRBJ1-1; TRBD1 agrees at 9 bases. CDR3 size: 15 residues. Trimming took 0 bases from V and 1 from J; bases not matched to a gene: 1. Germline V gene lookup returns CDR1 SGHRS and CDR2 YFSETQ. The CDR3 region is CASSLDRGRNTEAFF. The CDR3 DNA sequence: TGCGCCAGCAGCTTGGACAGGGGGCGGAACACTGAAGCTTTCTTT.

This chain uses TRBV5-1 with TRBJ2-7, with D perhaps matching TRBD2 (6 bases). Looked up from germline, CDR1 is SGHRS and CDR2 is YFSETQ. The CDR3 consists of 13 residues. Deletions cut 3 bases from V and 5 bases from J, with 12 bases between. The CDR3 DNA reads as TGCGCCAGCAGCTGGGGGGTAGTGGACGAGCAGTACTTC. Its translation: CASSWGVVDEQYF.

The V call is TRBV18, the J call TRBJ2-7, with TRBD2 identical over 7 bases. From germline, CDR1 is KGHSH and CDR2 LQKENI. The CDR3 loop spans 17 amino acids. Trimming took 3 bases from V and 0 from J; bases not matched to a gene: 11. The CDR3 loop is CASSPTPGGGSSYEQYF. The CDR3 nucleotides are TGTGCCAGCTCACCGACCCCTGGGGGGGGAAGCTCCTACGAGCAGTACTTC.

For the CDR3, the DNA is TGTGCCTGTTCCTCCAGGGGGTATTCTAACTATGGCTACACCTTC. Translating gives CACSSRGYSNYGYTF. The V gene is TRBV30, the J gene TRBJ1-2, with 7 bases identical to TRBD1. The ends lost 6 bases at V and 0 bases at J; junction bases unmatched: 10. Germline CDR1 GTSNPN, CDR2 SVGIG (reference sequence). This CDR3 has 15 amino acids.

The rearrangement links TRBV2 to TRBJ2-1, with 13 positions matching TRBD2. This CDR3 has 19 amino acids. The germline V gene encodes CDR1 SNHLY and CDR2 FYNNEI. With 3 bases clipped from V and 6 bases from J, the junction kept 14 bases outside the gene matches. For the CDR3, the DNA is TGTGCCAGCAGTGACCTCGGGACTAGCGGGGCCGTAGGGTCCAATGAGCAGTTCTTC. It translates to CASSDLGTSGAVGSNEQFF.

This chain uses TRBV9 with TRBJ2-5; the D call may be TRBD1 or TRBD2 (5 bases each). V lost 6 bases and J 5 bases, leaving 20 bases between the germline ends. CDR1 is SGDLS and CDR2 is YYNGEE in the germline V gene. The CDR3 consists of 15 residues. CDR3 in amino acids: CASTPDGTGPETQYF. The CDR3 nucleotides are TGTGCCAGCACCCCGGACGGGACGGGGCCCGAGACCCAGTACTTC.

This sequence joins TRBV19 and TRBJ2-7; a possible D gene is TRBD2 (6 bases). V dropped 6 bases and J dropped 3 bases, with 12 bases sitting between them. This CDR3 spans 13 amino acids. In germline, CDR1 is LNHDA, CDR2 SQIVND (reference sequence). The CDR3 DNA sequence: TGTGCCAGTAGCTATTGGGGAGGCTACGAGCAGTACTTC. This sequence encodes CASSYWGGYEQYF.

This clone was detected only a few times. The chain carries TRBV5-1 and TRBJ1-1; the match to TRBD1 covers 11 bases. From germline, CDR1 is SGHRS and CDR2 YFSETQ. After removal of 0 bases from V and 5 bases from J, the junction contained 3 bases not matched to a gene. This CDR3 comprises 15 residues. CDR3 coding DNA: TGCGCCAGCAGCTTGGAGGGACAGGGGGTGACTGAAGCTTTCTTT. It codes for CASSLEGQGVTEAFF.

The J gene is TRBJ1-3, the V gene TRBV27; D unresolved. Looked up from germline, CDR1 is MNHEY and CDR2 is SMNVEV (reference sequence). V dropped 0 bases and J dropped 6 bases, with 12 bases sitting between them. The CDR3 totals 15 residues. The CDR3, as DNA: TGTGCCAGCAGTTTATCGCGGGGTACTCCAAACACCATATATTTT. Translated: CASSLSRGTPNTIYF.

The gene calls are TRBV5-1 and TRBJ2-3, with 7 bases that match TRBD1. Germline V gene lookup returns CDR1 SGHRS and CDR2 YFSETQ. The V gene end was trimmed by 2 bases and the J gene end by 2 bases; junction bases not matched to a gene: 8. The CDR3 extends over 16 amino acids. The CDR3 DNA is TGCGCCAGCAGCTTACCTACAGGGGCCTACACAGATACGCAGTATTTT. It codes for CASSLPTGAYTDTQYF.

The chain links TRBV10-3 to TRBJ1-1; D is perhaps TRBD1 (5 bases). The CDR3 covers 12 residues. V dropped 8 bases and J dropped 6 bases, with 13 bases sitting between them. Germline lookup yields CDR1 ENHRY and CDR2 SYGVKD. DNA for the CDR3: TGTGCCATCCGGGGGAGGGCTGCTGAAGCTTTCTTT. It yields the protein CAIRGRAAEAFF.

This sequence joins TRBV27 and TRBJ2-7, with 8 bases lining up with TRBD2. V lost 5 bases, J lost 4 bases, and 10 bases stayed unmatched. Germline values: CDR1 MNHEY, CDR2 SMNVEV (reference sequence). The CDR3 loop spans 15 amino acids. CDR3 DNA: TGTGCCAGCAGTAAACCGGGACTAGGGCTTTACGAGCAGTACTTC. It specifies CASSKPGLGLYEQYF.